The next 3 T cell receptor beta chains were all read from a single sample in a study of blood T cells in healthy people across ages. Alongside a J-beta primer mix, a sample-barcoded 5' primer served in a second PCR lasting about 7 to 12 cycles. TCRdb itself ran the 5' RACE reads through MiXCR, one entry per CDR3 protein. The sample consists of some 1.5 million distinct CDR3 sequences, roughly 43% of them appearing once. Material: blood. The receptors derive from a woman under 30 in good health.

This clonotype has only a few counts. This chain uses TRBV7-2 with TRBJ2-3, with a tentative D call TRBD2 (5 bases). Germline CDR1 SGHTA, CDR2 FQGNSA. Trimming stripped 3 bases from V and 2 bases from J, with 12 bases between. The CDR3 covers 15 residues. In DNA form, the CDR3 reads TGTGCCAGCAGCTTCGTCGGGAATCCCACAGATACGCAGTATTTT. This sequence encodes CASSFVGNPTDTQYF. Drawing the rest from reference TRBV7-2 and TRBJ2-3, the complete variable domain is GAGVSQSPSNKVTEKGKDVELRCDPISGHTALYWYRQSLGQGLEFLIYFQGNSAPDKSGLPSDRFSAERTGGSVSTLTIQRTQQEDSAVYLCASSFVGNPTDTQYFGPGTRLTVL.

This chain connects TRBV20-1 to TRBJ1-1, with 8 nucleotides matching TRBD1. Germline V gene lookup returns CDR1 DFQATT and CDR2 SNEGSKA (reference sequence). The CDR3 covers 12 residues. The ends lost 4 bases at V and 11 bases at J; junction bases unmatched: 9. CDR3 DNA sequence: TGCAGTGCTATTCGGGACAGGACTGTGGCTTTCTTT. Translation gives CSAIRDRTVAFF.

This sequence joins TRBV7-3 and TRBJ1-1; D possibly corresponds to TRBD1 (6 bases). The germline V gene encodes CDR1 SGHTA and CDR2 FQGTGA. V lost 6 bases and J lost 5, with 19 bases in between. The CDR3 loop spans 15 amino acids. CDR3 nucleotide sequence: TGTGCCAGCAGACCCATCCGGGGGCATCGGACTGAAGCTTTCTTT. As protein: CASRPIRGHRTEAFF.